This passage covers 8 T cell receptor beta chains from one sample sequenced in a study of cytomegalovirus exposure and HLA in healthy donors. The table came from immunoSEQ multiplex PCR; TCRdb's copy has only in-frame clones and leaves some out. Of 200,000 to 300,000 clones in the sample, about 88% were seen once. The sample comprised PBMCs. Receptors were obtained from a young man in good health and CMV-seropositive.

The genes are TRBV7-9 and TRBJ1-2; D is unresolved. From germline, CDR1 is SEHNR and CDR2 FQNEAQ (reference sequence). The CDR3 consists of 12 residues. V lost 5 bases and J 8 bases, leaving 12 bases between the germline ends. The CDR3 DNA reads as TGTGCCAGCAGCGAAGGGCGGGAGGGCTACACCTTC. The encoded protein is CASSEGREGYTF.

The chain is built from TRBV18 and TRBJ2-7; TRBD1 matches at 10 bases. CDR3 length: 13 residues. The V segment lost 2 bases and the J segment 6 bases; nucleotides outside the gene matches: 1. CDR1 and CDR2 (germline): KGHSH, LQKENI. The CDR3 loop reads CASSPGTGVEQYF. The CDR3 coding sequence is TGTGCCAGCTCACCAGGGACAGGGGTCGAGCAGTACTTC.

This clone was observed once. The rearrangement joins TRBV29-1 to TRBJ1-1; the D gene is possibly TRBD1 (6 bases). Germline V gene lookup returns CDR1 SQVTM and CDR2 ANQGSEA. There are 14 residues in the CDR3. V was pared by 6 bases and J by 4 bases, with 18 bases between. CDR3 sequence: CSVGAGASFTEAFF. The CDR3 DNA sequence: TGCAGCGTGGGGGCGGGGGCATCCTTCACTGAAGCTTTCTTT.

The rearrangement links TRBV5-4 to TRBJ2-7, with D maybe TRBD2 (6 bases). The germline V and J ends were trimmed by 4 bases and 5 bases, with 13 bases remaining between them. This CDR3 spans 13 amino acids. Germline CDR1 and CDR2: SGHNT and YYREEE (reference sequence). The CDR3 DNA follows: TGTGCCAGCAGCGCCCGGAGGGGAGACGAGCAGTACTTC. Its protein is CASSARRGDEQYF. The full variable domain, its missing parts supplied by reference TRBV5-4 and TRBJ2-7, is ETGVTQSPTHLIKTRGQQVTLRCSSQSGHNTVSWYQQALGQGPQFIFQYYREEENGRGNFPPRFSGLQFPNYSSELNVNALELDDSALYLCASSARRGDEQYFGPGTRLTVT.

The chain combines TRBV6-6 with TRBJ1-2; 9 bases match TRBD1. J gave up 8 bases and V 4 bases, and 11 bases lay outside the gene matches. Germline V gene data show CDR1 as MNHNY and CDR2 as SVGAGI (reference sequence). This CDR3 spans 15 amino acids. The CDR3 nucleotides read TGTGCCAGCAGTTTTTCCGGGACAGGGATGGGAGGCTACACCTTC. Translation: CASSFSGTGMGGYTF.

The rearrangement links TRBV19 to TRBJ1-5; 12 bases line up with TRBD1. CDR3 size: 14 residues. Germline V gives CDR1 LNHDA, CDR2 SQIVND (reference sequence). V trimming: 5 bases; J trimming: 7 bases; junction bases outside the gene matches: 3. Written as DNA, the CDR3 is TGTGCCAGTAGTTCGGGACAGGGGGCCCAGCCCCAGCATTTT. It yields the protein CASSSGQGAQPQHF.

The rearrangement uses TRBV7-9 and TRBJ2-7, with 9 bases fitting TRBD2. Germline V lookup: CDR1 SEHNR, CDR2 FQNEAQ (reference sequence). Trimming cost V 3 bases and J 3 bases; bases outside gene matches: 6. CDR3 length: 15 amino acids. The CDR3 loop is CASSFLAGVNYEQYF. The CDR3 DNA sequence: TGTGCCAGCAGCTTCTTAGCGGGAGTCAACTACGAGCAGTACTTC.

V gene TRBV2 combines with J gene TRBJ1-5, with a tentative D call TRBD1 (6 bases). Trimming stripped 6 bases from V and 7 bases from J, with 13 bases between. The CDR3 consists of 13 residues. Germline lookup yields CDR1 SNHLY and CDR2 FYNNEI. CDR3 DNA: TGTGCCAGCAGGGATACAGGGTTGCAGCCCCAGCATTTT. Its protein is CASRDTGLQPQHF.